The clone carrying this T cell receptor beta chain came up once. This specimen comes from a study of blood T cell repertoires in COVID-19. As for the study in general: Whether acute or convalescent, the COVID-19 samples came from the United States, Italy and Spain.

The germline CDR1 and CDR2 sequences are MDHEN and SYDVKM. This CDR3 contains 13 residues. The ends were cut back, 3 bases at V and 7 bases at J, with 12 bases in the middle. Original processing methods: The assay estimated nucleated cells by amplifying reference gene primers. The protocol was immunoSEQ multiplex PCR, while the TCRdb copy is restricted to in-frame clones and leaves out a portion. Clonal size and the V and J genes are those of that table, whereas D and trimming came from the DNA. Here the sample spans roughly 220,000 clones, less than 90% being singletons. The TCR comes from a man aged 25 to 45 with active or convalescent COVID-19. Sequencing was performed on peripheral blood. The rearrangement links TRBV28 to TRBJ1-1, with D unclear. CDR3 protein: CASSLSLHYEAFF. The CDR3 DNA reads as TGTGCCAGCAGTTTGTCTCTCCACTATGAAGCTTTCTTT. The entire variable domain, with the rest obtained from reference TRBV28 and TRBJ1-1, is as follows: DVKVTQSSRYLVKRTGEKVFLECVQDMDHENMFWYRQDPGLGLRLIYFSYDVKMKEKGDIPEGYSVSREKKERFSLILESASTNQTSMYLCASSLSLHYEAFFGQGTRLTVV.